This T cell receptor beta chain was captured in a study of radiation and T cells in renal cell carcinoma. Study as a whole: Nephrectomy followed 15 Gy stereotactic body radiation by 4 weeks.

Study conclusions and caveats: No pretreatment tumor biopsies were available for baseline clonotypes. Top tumor clonotypes rose in blood 2 weeks post-radiation, then contracted.

Time point reported: blood 2 weeks post-SBRT. Documented treatment: 15 Gy SBRT to primary tumor, nephrectomy 4 weeks later. The CDR3 spans 13 residues. Between the trimmed V and J ends, which lost 6 bases and 1 base, there was a span of 10 bases. Germline values: CDR1 MNHNY, CDR2 SVGAGI (reference sequence). On this clone: Its cognate antigen is unknown.

Method: immunoSEQ multiplex PCR; TCRdb's copy keeps in-frame clones and lacks some. This sample has roughly 150,000 clones, with roughly 87% found just once. V is TRBV6-6 and J is TRBJ2-7; D might be TRBD2 (6 bases). Here the sequenced sample was blood, taken from a patient whose treatment included radiotherapy and nephrectomy. The receptor's source is a woman aged 45-60 years with renal cell carcinoma. CDR3 residues: CASSLGLSYEQYF. CDR3 DNA sequence: TGTGCCAGCAGCTTGGGACTGTCCTACGAGCAGTACTTC.